The 4 T cell receptor beta chains given below trace back to one sample, sequenced in a study of regulatory T cells in long-lasting Graves disease (dated by TCRdb to the early 2020s). Library generation was performed with multiplex PCR. The sequencing machine was an Illumina HiSeq 4000. CDR3 regions were amplified by Arm-PCR with iRepertoire HTBI primers to construct TCR beta libraries. The public reads were reprocessed in TCRdb via fastp at Q25 and MiXCR, keeping in-frame beta chains. Every entry covers one CDR3 protein and lists the most common genes and DNA from its rows. Present in this sample are 600,000 to 800,000 distinct CDR3 sequences, 30% of which were seen just once. Jointly, the top ten make up roughly 41% of the sample. The time point label here, explained by the study, means: persistent/refractory GD, antithyroid drugs over 5 years with positive TRAb. For both TCR sequencing and RNA sequencing, RNA was extracted from PBMCs using TRIzol.

The sample in question was peripheral blood mononuclear cells (PBMCs), obtained when the disease was refractory, from a patient treated with antithyroid drugs. The receptor set was obtained from a female donor with Graves disease.

This sequence joins TRBV6-1 and TRBJ1-5; D is undetermined. CDR1 and CDR2 from the germline V gene are MNHNS and SASEGT. V lost 4 bases and J lost 6, with 4 bases in between. This CDR3 has 11 residues. The CDR3: CASSATQPQHF. The CDR3 nucleotides read TGTGCCAGCAGTGCGACTCAGCCCCAGCATTTT.

The chain has TRBV7-2 and TRBJ2-1; 7 bases agree with TRBD2. Trimming cost V 1 base and J 0 bases; bases outside gene matches: 6. Germline values: CDR1 SGHTA, CDR2 FQGNSA. The CDR3 consists of 17 residues. CDR3 nucleotides: TGTGCCAGCAGCTTAGAGACTAGCCCTAGCTCCTACAATGAGCAGTTCTTC. Amino acids: CASSLETSPSSYNEQFF.

This clonotype was observed a few times. V gene TRBV2 combines with J gene TRBJ2-6; a possible D gene is TRBD2 (5 bases). The CDR3 spans 20 residues. Looked up from germline, CDR1 is SNHLY and CDR2 is FYNNEI. V dropped 3 bases and J dropped 0 bases, with 21 bases sitting between them. The CDR3 DNA sequence: TGTGCCAGCAGTGACGGGGAGATGAGGGAGCCCAGCTCTGGGGCCAACGTCCTGACTTTC. The encoded protein is CASSDGEMREPSSGANVLTF.

This chain links TRBV5-1 with TRBJ1-2, with D tentatively TRBD1 (6 bases). This CDR3 contains 14 residues. The ends were cut back, 2 bases at V and 8 bases at J, with 16 bases in the middle. From germline, CDR1 is SGHRS and CDR2 YFSETQ. The chain's CDR3 is CASSFSQGPEGYTF. The DNA for the CDR3 is TGCGCCAGCAGCTTCTCGCAGGGGCCGGAAGGCTACACCTTC. The full variable domain, rest sourced from reference TRBV5-1 and TRBJ1-2, is KAGVTQTPRYLIKTRGQQVTLSCSPISGHRSVSWYQQTPGQGLQFLFEYFSETQRNKGNFPGRFSGRQFSNSRSEMNVSTLELGDSALYLCASSFSQGPEGYTFGSGTRLTVV.